The next 10 T cell receptor beta chains were all read from a single sample in a study of blood T cell repertoires in COVID-19. The table came from immunoSEQ multiplex PCR; TCRdb's copy has only in-frame clones and leaves some out. The sample has about 140,000 clones, 87% seen once; the top ten hold 8.5% to 9%. Input material: peripheral blood. These TCRs come from a woman between 50 and 59 years old with active or convalescent COVID-19.

This clone was detected only a few times. The chain recombines TRBV5-1 with TRBJ2-1; TRBD2 is a possible D gene (6 bases). The germline V and J ends were trimmed by 2 bases and 8 bases, with 17 bases remaining between them. Germline V lookup: CDR1 SGHRS, CDR2 YFSETQ. The CDR3 spans 15 residues. The CDR3 nucleotides read TGCGCCAGCAGCTTAGAGGCAGGGACTCAGCATGAGCAGTTCTTC. Its translation: CASSLEAGTQHEQFF.

The CDR3 here is CASSPRTGTGETQYF. In DNA form, the CDR3 reads TGCGCCAGCAGCCCGAGGACAGGGACGGGGGAGACCCAGTACTTC. The V call is TRBV5-1, the J call TRBJ2-5; TRBD1 matches 8 bases. Germline CDR1 is SGHRS and CDR2 is YFSETQ. The CDR3 extends over 15 amino acids. Trimming cost V 4 bases and J 5 bases; bases outside gene matches: 10.

In nucleotides, the CDR3 is TGTGCCACCAGCAGAGGGACAGGGGGTCGGCAAGAGACCCAGTACTTC. Protein product: CATSRGTGGRQETQYF. The chain joins TRBV15 to TRBJ2-5; TRBD1 aligns across 10 bases. The V segment lost 1 base and the J segment 2 bases; nucleotides outside the gene matches: 4. The CDR3 runs 16 residues. Per the germline V gene, CDR1 is LNHNV and CDR2 is YYDKDF (reference sequence). Supplemented by reference TRBV15 and TRBJ2-5, the full variable domain reads DAMVIQNPRYQVTQFGKPVTLSCSQTLNHNVMYWYQQKSSQAPKLLFHYYDKDFNNEADTPDNFQSRRPNTSFCFLDIRSPGLGDTAMYLCATSRGTGGRQETQYFGPGTRLLVL.

This clone was counted only a few times. The chain joins TRBV27 to TRBJ1-1; 7 nucleotides agree with TRBD1. CDR3 length: 13 amino acids. Germline loops: CDR1 MNHEY, CDR2 SMNVEV (reference sequence). V lost 1 base and J lost 5; bases outside the gene matches: 1. The CDR3 here is CASSLYRGTEAFF. The DNA of the CDR3 is TGTGCCAGCAGTTTATACAGGGGTACTGAAGCTTTCTTT.

The genes are TRBV10-3 and TRBJ2-3; TRBD1 agrees at 11 bases. V lost 8 bases to trimming and J lost 1 base; unmatched junction nucleotides: 5. The length of the CDR3 is 15 residues. Germline V gene lookup returns CDR1 ENHRY and CDR2 SYGVKD. CDR3 coding DNA: TGTGCCATCGGCGGGACAGGGGGGCGCACAGATACGCAGTATTTT. Its protein product is CAIGGTGGRTDTQYF.

V is TRBV9 and J is TRBJ2-1; 13 bases fit TRBD2. The V and J ends lost 3 bases and 3 bases, in that order; junction bases with no gene match: 3. From germline, CDR1 is SGDLS and CDR2 YYNGEE. This CDR3 comprises 16 residues. This CDR3 is CASSAGLAGVYNEQFF. The CDR3, as DNA: TGTGCCAGCAGCGCCGGACTAGCGGGGGTCTACAATGAGCAGTTCTTC.

The chain joins TRBV19 to TRBJ1-1; the D is unclear. The CDR3 is 12 amino acids. Germline CDR1 reads LNHDA; CDR2 reads SQIVND (reference sequence). The V gene lost 9 bases and the J gene lost 0 bases, with 8 bases spanning the gap. The CDR3 sequence: CASRTVNTEAFF. The DNA for the CDR3 is TGTGCCAGCCGCACGGTGAACACTGAAGCTTTCTTT. The complete variable domain, with remaining parts taken from reference TRBV19 and TRBJ1-1, reads DGGITQSPKYLFRKEGQNVTLSCEQNLNHDAMYWYRQDPGQGLRLIYYSQIVNDFQKGDIAEGYSVSREKKESFPLTVTSAQKNPTAFYLCASRTVNTEAFFGQGTRLTVV.

This chain joins TRBV28 and TRBJ1-2; 9 nucleotides match TRBD1. Germline V CDR1 and CDR2: MDHEN, SYDVKM. The ends lost 3 bases at V and 5 bases at J; junction bases unmatched: 10. CDR3 size: 16 residues. CDR3 sequence: CASSFSRDRAVYGYTF. CDR3 DNA sequence: TGTGCCAGCAGTTTCTCCCGGGACAGGGCTGTTTATGGCTACACCTTC.

The chain links TRBV19 to TRBJ2-7; 7 positions agree with TRBD1. This CDR3 is 15 amino acids long. Trimming removed 3 bases from V and 2 bases from J; junction bases left unmatched: 7. Germline V lookup: CDR1 LNHDA, CDR2 SQIVND (reference sequence). DNA for the CDR3: TGTGCCAGTAGTATCAGGACAGGACCACCCTACGAGCAGTACTTC. This gives the protein CASSIRTGPPYEQYF.

This clone was found a few times. The chain couples TRBV9 to TRBJ1-1, with 7 nucleotides matching TRBD1. The CDR3 has 13 residues. After removal of 4 bases from V and 1 base from J, the junction contained 1 base not matched to a gene. CDR1 is SGDLS, CDR2 YYNGEE, per germline. CDR3 nucleotide sequence: TGTGCCAGCAGCCAGGGGGGGAACACTGAAGCTTTCTTT. It translates to CASSQGGNTEAFF. The variable domain in full, with the rest retrieved from reference TRBV9 and TRBJ1-1, is DSGVTQTPKHLITATGQRVTLRCSPRSGDLSVYWYQQSLDQGLQFLIQYYNGEERAKGNILERFSAQQFPDLHSELNLSSLELGDSALYFCASSQGGNTEAFFGQGTRLTVV.